This paragraph reports one T cell receptor (beta chain). The specificity of this receptor is unknown. No per-base quality is available; no much larger clone lies one base away. The CDR3 covers 10 residues, taking in both the cysteine and the phenylalanine. Left in the record is the CDR3 DNA by itself, 30 bases read in frame from the first base. Cut back by 5 bases and 6 bases, the V and J ends lie 8 bases apart. Looking up the germline V gene (reference sequence) yields CDR1 DFQATT and CDR2 SNEGSKA. This sample was taken from a study of beta chain features in type 1 diabetes (dated by TCRdb to the late 2010s). Background for the entire study: Patients and healthy donors did not differ in mean age, gender distribution, total cell number or subset yield. A total of under 140,000,000 sorted cells were examined across all samples, and the number of cells per subset was strongly correlated with RNA yield. The study compared the TCRB repertoires of sorted circulating CD4+ T cell subsets in recently diagnosed type 1 diabetes patients with those in matched healthy donors. Regulatory and stem cell-like memory subsets were isolated from only 8 patients and roughly eight healthy donors, whereas naive and central memory subsets came from all 30 or so donors.

The entire amount of isolated RNA was reverse transcribed using the High Capacity cDNA Reverse Transcription Kit, so the sequenced TCRB transcripts were expressed ones. Deep immunoSEQ sequencing was applied to naive, central memory and regulatory T cell samples, giving an average of around 3.8 million total reads per sample. Sorted cells were lysed in RLT buffer, and RNA was extracted using DNase-treated RNeasy Micro or Mini kits according to cell number. Each cell subset was processed on its own to prevent cross-contamination, while patient and healthy donor samples were processed together. TCRB sequences were amplified from cDNA with the immunoSEQ multiplex PCR, producing 87-bp fragments spanning the CDR3 region. The amplicons were sequenced using the Illumina HiSeq platform. From the authors' description of their analysis: Synthetic template baselines were used to correct PCR bias computationally, reads within Hamming distance 2 were collapsed, and singletons that could not be merged were discarded. Reads were aligned against IMGT so that V, D and J genes, CDR3 length and insertions or deletions at six rearrangement sites could be assigned. Within each subset, clonotype counts were normalized to sorted cell number, and only after that were true diversity and Gini coefficients computed with the tcR R package. Repertoire sharing was quantified using the overlap coefficient calculated on TCRB nucleotide sequences. As a proxy for the pre-selection repertoire, out-of-frame TCRB sequences from naive cells were analyzed. The clones in this table, taken by TCRdb from immuneACCESS, are in-frame only. Not every clone is retained; where verified, under half of the shortfall comes from an unresolved V gene, and the cause of the rest is unknown. That table furnishes V, J and clone size, whereas the DNA furnished D and trimming. Counted in this sample were 600,000 to 650,000 clones; 15% to 17% of them appeared once. Of the sample, about 0.093% falls within the top ten clones.

A single peripheral blood draw of 95 to 150 mL on average was collected from each donor into heparinised tubes. Using a panel that included CD45RO, CCR7, CD25, CD127, CD95 and CD27, naive, central memory, regulatory and stem cell-like memory CD4+ T cells were sorted on a BD FACSAria II. Purity was above 95% for every sorted population. Right away, PBMCs were isolated by Lymphoprep density gradient centrifugation and were stained directly, with no culture step. So that batch effects would be minimized, each experiment stained and sorted samples in pairs, pairing one healthy donor with one patient. The paper as a whole reports these results and caveats: PCR might favor shorter templates, but patient and control samples were amplified and corrected together, so any skew would affect both groups equally. In all four CD4+ subsets, TCRB CDR3 length was moderately but significantly shorter in type 1 diabetes patients. Naive, central memory and regulatory TCRB repertoires appeared more similar among patients than among healthy donors. HLA sub-analyses involved small numbers of individuals, so any influence of HLA type on TCRB rearrangement remained unresolved. At VDJ recombination sites, type 1 diabetes patients had fewer insertions and more deleted nucleotides, which implies abnormalities in thymic rearrangement. Because cDNA was sequenced instead of genomic DNA, activated cells with high expression could be over-represented, although the groups did not differ in activation or CD3 levels.

This TCR was sampled from a man between 18 and 29 years old in good health. Specimen: naive CD4+ T cells from blood. The sample's cell subset or site, from its label and the paper: true naive CD4+ T cells. The rearrangement joined TRBV20-1 to TRBJ2-7, with the D segment identity uncertain. CDR3 region: CSAALVEQYF. At the DNA level, the sequence is TGCAGTGCTGCGCTGGTCGAGCAGTACTTC.